This TCR beta chain derives from a study of blood T cell repertoires in COVID-19. Across the study: Italy, Spain and the United States were the sources of the convalescent and acute COVID-19 samples. PBMCs, B-cell-depleted T cells, or T cells were the source of the cDNA or gDNA that made up the material.

Original analysis: Cell counts per sample came from amplifying reference gene primers. This table comes from immunoSEQ multiplex PCR, and its TCRdb copy is limited to in-frame clones, with some not included. V and J calls and clone size are given by that table; D and trimming were obtained from the DNA. The data hold fewer than 250,000 clones, with around nine tenths observed a single time. Germline V gene sequence: CDR1 SGHAT, CDR2 FQNNGV. CDR3 length equals 14 residues. Trimming took 10 bases from V and 7 from J; bases not matched to a gene: 11. This receptor was taken from a man in his 60s with acute or convalescent COVID-19. The chain has TRBV11-2 and TRBJ2-7; 12 positions match TRBD2. Sequences were obtained from peripheral blood. CDR3 nucleotides: TGTGCCACCACCCTACTAGCGGGGGGTGGAGAGCAGTACTTC. This encodes CATTLLAGGGEQYF.